This T cell receptor beta chain was observed in a study of OX40 agonist ivuxolimab in advanced cancers. The CDR3 sequence is 14 residues long. CDR1 SQVTM and CDR2 ANQGSEA come from the germline V gene. V lost 7 bases, J lost 1 base, and 7 bases stayed unmatched. On this clone: What it recognizes is unknown.

Study findings and constraints: The study found among the lowest clonal expansion in partial responders at 0.1-3.0 mg/kg. Averaging showed that CD8+ T cells had more expanded clones than CD4+ did.

The table came from immunoSEQ multiplex PCR; TCRdb's copy has only in-frame clones and leaves some out. The top ten clones hold 36% of a sample with around 12,000 clones, about 85% of them seen once. This receptor was taken from an adult with an advanced solid tumor such as melanoma, head and neck, liver or kidney cancer. This chain connects TRBV29-1 to TRBJ2-1; 7 bases align to TRBD2. The starting material was CD4+ or CD8+ T cells sorted from blood, obtained in a trial of the OX40 agonist ivuxolimab. The CDR3 nucleotides read TGCAGCGCCGAGGGCGGGAGTTCCTACAATGAGCAGTTCTTC. As protein: CSAEGGSSYNEQFF.